The clone carrying this TCR beta chain was observed a few times. The target antigen is unknown. These data are taken from a study of T cells after yellow fever vaccination. Findings and limits, study-wide: Only a minor proportion of clonotypes was detected across both CD4 and CD8 compartments.

This CDR3 is built from 14 residues. V lost 3 bases and J 4 bases, leaving 12 bases between the germline ends. TCRdb independently ran MiXCR on the 5' RACE reads; one entry per CDR3 protein. The sample has 250,000 to 350,000 distinct CDR3 sequences, around 10% seen once. This rearrangement joins TRBV12-3 or TRBV12-4 to TRBJ1-2, with D hard to call. This TCR was sampled from a man aged 18 to 29 who received the YFV17D yellow fever vaccine. This sample comprised CD4+ T cells sorted from PBMCs, obtained 5 days after the yellow fever booster vaccination. The DNA of the CDR3 is TGTGCCAGCAGTTTTGGGCGGGGTTCCTATGGCTACACCTTC. It is translated as CASSFGRGSYGYTF.